One and the same sample provided the 5 T cell receptor beta chains below, sequenced in a study of spatial heterogeneity in lung cancer. TCRdb re-called the 5' RACE reads with MiXCR, one entry per CDR3 protein. Among fewer than 15,000 distinct CDR3 sequences, over 3% were seen once, and the ten largest hold around 8%. Indicated time point: sample taken at primary tumor resection. Antigens of these TCRs are unknown. Study results and caveats: It was found that expanded intratumoral alpha and beta TCR counts tracked tumor mutation counts.

The specimen was lung tumor tissue, collected at surgery. The receptor source for this set is a male donor with early-stage non-small cell lung cancer.

This chain connects TRBV19 to TRBJ2-5; D is ambiguous. Germline V gene lookup returns CDR1 LNHDA and CDR2 SQIVND (reference sequence). The CDR3 contains 15 residues. V lost 4 bases, J lost 1 base, and 13 bases lay in between. This CDR3 reads CASSTPGRVQETQYF. In DNA form, the CDR3 reads TGTGCCAGTAGTACCCCAGGACGGGTCCAAGAGACCCAGTACTTC.

At least ten counts were recorded for this clonotype. This sequence joins TRBV5-1 and TRBJ2-5, with 7 bases identical to TRBD1. Trimming cost V 6 bases and J 4 bases; bases outside gene matches: 18. CDR3 length: 17 amino acids. Germline lookup yields CDR1 SGHRS and CDR2 YFSETQ. For the CDR3, the DNA is TGCGCCAGCAACAAACCAACCCCGGCAGGGGGTTCAGAGACCCAGTACTTC. Protein product: CASNKPTPAGGSETQYF. Together with reference TRBV5-1 and TRBJ2-5, the CDR3 gives the full variable domain: KAGVTQTPRYLIKTRGQQVTLSCSPISGHRSVSWYQQTPGQGLQFLFEYFSETQRNKGNFPGRFSGRQFSNSRSEMNVSTLELGDSALYLCASNKPTPAGGSETQYFGPGTRLLVL.

This clonotype came up many times. The genes are TRBV3-1 and TRBJ1-5, with D possibly matching TRBD1 (5 bases). Germline V gene lookup returns CDR1 LGHDT and CDR2 YNNKEL (reference sequence). Trimming took 1 base from V and 0 from J, leaving 13 bases between them. The CDR3 length is 17 residues. The CDR3 loop is CASSQGHRDGSNQPQHF. DNA of the CDR3: TGTGCCAGCAGCCAAGGACACCGGGACGGTAGCAATCAGCCCCAGCATTTT.

V gene TRBV20-1 combines with J gene TRBJ2-5; 7 bases are a match to TRBD2. V lost 7 bases and J lost 2; bases outside the gene matches: 7. This CDR3 spans 13 amino acids. Germline assignment: CDR1 DFQATT and CDR2 SNEGSKA (reference sequence). CDR3 residues: CSVGGSGQETQYF. As DNA, the CDR3 is TGCAGTGTCGGCGGGAGCGGACAAGAGACCCAGTACTTC.

This clonotype has a count of ten or more. The V and J genes are TRBV4-3 and TRBJ2-5; 10 bases align to TRBD2. This CDR3 has 14 amino acids. Germline V CDR1 and CDR2: LGHNA, YSLEER. V lost 4 bases and J lost 4; bases outside the gene matches: 3. The CDR3: CASSLAGGRETQYF. The CDR3 coding sequence is TGCGCCAGCAGCCTAGCGGGGGGCCGAGAGACCCAGTACTTC.